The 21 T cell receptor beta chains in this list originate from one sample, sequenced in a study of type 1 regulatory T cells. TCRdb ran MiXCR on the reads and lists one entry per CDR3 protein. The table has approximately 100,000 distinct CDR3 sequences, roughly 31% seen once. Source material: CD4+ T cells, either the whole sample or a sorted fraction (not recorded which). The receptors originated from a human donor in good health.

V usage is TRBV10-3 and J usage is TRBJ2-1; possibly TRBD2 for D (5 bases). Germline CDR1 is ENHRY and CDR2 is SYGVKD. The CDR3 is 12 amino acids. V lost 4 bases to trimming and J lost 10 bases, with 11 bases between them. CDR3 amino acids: CAISGASWEQFF. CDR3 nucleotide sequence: TGTGCCATCAGTGGGGCTAGCTGGGAGCAGTTCTTC.

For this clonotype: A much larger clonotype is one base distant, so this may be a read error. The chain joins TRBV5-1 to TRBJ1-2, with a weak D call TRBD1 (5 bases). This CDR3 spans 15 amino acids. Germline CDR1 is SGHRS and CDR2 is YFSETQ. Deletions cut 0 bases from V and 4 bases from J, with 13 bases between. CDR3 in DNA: TGCGCCAGCAGCTTGGATGGGTCGGGGGGCTATGGCTACACCTTC. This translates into CASSLDGSGGYGYTF. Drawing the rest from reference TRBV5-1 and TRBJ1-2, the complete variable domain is KAGVTQTPRYLIKTRGQQVTLSCSPISGHRSVSWYQQTPGQGLQFLFEYFSETQRNKGNFPGRFSGRQFSNSRSEMNVSTLELGDSALYLCASSLDGSGGYGYTFGSGTRLTVV.

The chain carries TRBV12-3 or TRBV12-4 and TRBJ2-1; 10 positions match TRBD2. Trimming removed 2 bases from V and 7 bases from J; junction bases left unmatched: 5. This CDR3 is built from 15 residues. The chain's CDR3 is CASSLRTSGRNEQFF. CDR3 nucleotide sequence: TGTGCCAGCAGTTTACGGACTAGCGGTCGAAATGAGCAGTTCTTC.

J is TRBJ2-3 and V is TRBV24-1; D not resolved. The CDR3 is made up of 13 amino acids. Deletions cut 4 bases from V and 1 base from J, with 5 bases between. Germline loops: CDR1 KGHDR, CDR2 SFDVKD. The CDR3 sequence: CATSESGTDTQYF. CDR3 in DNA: TGTGCCACCAGTGAGTCAGGCACAGATACGCAGTATTTT.

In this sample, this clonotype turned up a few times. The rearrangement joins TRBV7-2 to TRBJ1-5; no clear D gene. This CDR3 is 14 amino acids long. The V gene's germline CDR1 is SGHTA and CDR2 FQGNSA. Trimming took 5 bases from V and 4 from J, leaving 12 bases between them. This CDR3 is CASSPDGFNQPQHF. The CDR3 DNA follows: TGTGCCAGCAGCCCAGACGGCTTTAATCAGCCCCAGCATTTT. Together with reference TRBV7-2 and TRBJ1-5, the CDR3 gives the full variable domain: GAGVSQSPSNKVTEKGKDVELRCDPISGHTALYWYRQSLGQGLEFLIYFQGNSAPDKSGLPSDRFSAERTGGSVSTLTIQRTQQEDSAVYLCASSPDGFNQPQHFGDGTRLSIL.

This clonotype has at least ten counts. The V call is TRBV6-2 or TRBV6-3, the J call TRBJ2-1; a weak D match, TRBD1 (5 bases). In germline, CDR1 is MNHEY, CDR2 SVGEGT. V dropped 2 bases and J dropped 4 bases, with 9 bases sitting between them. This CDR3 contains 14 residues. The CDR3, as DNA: TGTGCCAGCAGTTACGAAGCAGGGTACAATGAGCAGTTCTTC. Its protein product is CASSYEAGYNEQFF.

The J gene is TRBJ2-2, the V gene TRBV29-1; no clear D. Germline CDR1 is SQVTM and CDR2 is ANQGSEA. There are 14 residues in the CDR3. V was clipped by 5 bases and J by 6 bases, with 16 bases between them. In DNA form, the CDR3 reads TGCAGCGTTCAGGAGAACACGGTATCCGGGGAGCTGTTTTTT. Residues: CSVQENTVSGELFF.

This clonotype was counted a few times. The CDR3 region has the DNA TGCGCCAGCAGCTGGGAATCGGGGGATTTGGTATACGAGCAGTACTTC. It specifies CASSWESGDLVYEQYF. This rearrangement joins TRBV5-1 to TRBJ2-7, with D possibly matching TRBD2 (6 bases). The V and J ends lost 3 bases and 4 bases respectively, with 20 bases between them. The V gene's germline CDR1 is SGHRS and CDR2 YFSETQ. The CDR3 runs to 16 residues.

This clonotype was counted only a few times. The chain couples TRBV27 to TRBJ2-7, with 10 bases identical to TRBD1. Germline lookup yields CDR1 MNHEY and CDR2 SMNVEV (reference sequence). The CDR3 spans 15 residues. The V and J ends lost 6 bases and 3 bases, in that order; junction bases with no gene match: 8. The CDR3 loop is CASSGVGTGDYEQYF. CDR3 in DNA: TGTGCCAGCAGCGGTGTCGGGACAGGGGACTACGAGCAGTACTTC.

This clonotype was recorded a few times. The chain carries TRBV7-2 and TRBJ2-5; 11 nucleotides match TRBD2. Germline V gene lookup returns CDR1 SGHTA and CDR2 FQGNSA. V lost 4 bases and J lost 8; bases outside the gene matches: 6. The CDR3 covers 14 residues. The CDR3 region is CASSSPTSGITQYF. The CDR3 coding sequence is TGTGCCAGCAGCTCTCCGACTAGCGGGATTACCCAGTACTTC.

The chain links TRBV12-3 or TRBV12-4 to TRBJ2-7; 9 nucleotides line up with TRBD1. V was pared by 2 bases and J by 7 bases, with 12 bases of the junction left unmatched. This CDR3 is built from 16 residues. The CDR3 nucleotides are TGTGCCAGCAGTTTAAGGACAGGGGACCGTGGAGTGGAGCAGTACTTC. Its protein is CASSLRTGDRGVEQYF.

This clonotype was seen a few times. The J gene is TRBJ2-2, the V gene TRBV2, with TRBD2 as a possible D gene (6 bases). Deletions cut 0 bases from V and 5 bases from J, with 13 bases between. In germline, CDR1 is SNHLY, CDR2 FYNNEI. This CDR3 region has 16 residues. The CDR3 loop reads CASSEAGRERTGELFF. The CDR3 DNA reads TGTGCCAGCAGTGAAGCGGGACGGGAGAGGACCGGGGAGCTGTTTTTT.

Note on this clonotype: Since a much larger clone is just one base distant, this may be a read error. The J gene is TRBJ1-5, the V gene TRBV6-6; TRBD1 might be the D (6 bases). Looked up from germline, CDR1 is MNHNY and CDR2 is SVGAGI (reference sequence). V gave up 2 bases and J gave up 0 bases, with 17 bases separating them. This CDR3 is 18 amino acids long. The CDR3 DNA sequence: TGTGCCAGCAGTTACGTTGGGGGCATTGAGAATAGCAATCAGCCCCAGCATTTT. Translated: CASSYVGGIENSNQPQHF.

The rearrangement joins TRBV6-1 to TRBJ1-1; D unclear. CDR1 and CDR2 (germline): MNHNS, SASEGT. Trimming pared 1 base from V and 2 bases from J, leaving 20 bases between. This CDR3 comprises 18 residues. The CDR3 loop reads CASSEEPTLSGINTEAFF. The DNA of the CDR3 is TGTGCCAGCAGTGAAGAACCTACCCTTTCAGGTATCAACACTGAAGCTTTCTTT.

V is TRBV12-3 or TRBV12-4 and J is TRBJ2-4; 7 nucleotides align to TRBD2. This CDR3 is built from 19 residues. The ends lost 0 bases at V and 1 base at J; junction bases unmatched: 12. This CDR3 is CASSLADVGGGSAKNIQYF. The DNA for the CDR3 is TGTGCCAGCAGTTTAGCGGATGTTGGCGGCGGGAGTGCCAAAAACATTCAGTACTTC.

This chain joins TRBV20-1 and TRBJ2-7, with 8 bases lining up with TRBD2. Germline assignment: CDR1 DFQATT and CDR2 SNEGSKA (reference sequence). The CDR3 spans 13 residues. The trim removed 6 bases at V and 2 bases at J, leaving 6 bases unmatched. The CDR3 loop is CSALGTSTYEQYF. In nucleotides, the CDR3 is TGCAGTGCCCTCGGGACTAGTACCTACGAGCAGTACTTC.

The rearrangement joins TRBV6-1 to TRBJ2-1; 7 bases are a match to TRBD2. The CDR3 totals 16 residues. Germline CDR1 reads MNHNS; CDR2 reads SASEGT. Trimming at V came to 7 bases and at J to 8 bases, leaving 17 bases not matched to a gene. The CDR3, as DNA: TGTGCCAGCACCCTGAGCGGGGTCGCAGCCGGGGATGAGCAGTTCTTC. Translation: CASTLSGVAAGDEQFF.

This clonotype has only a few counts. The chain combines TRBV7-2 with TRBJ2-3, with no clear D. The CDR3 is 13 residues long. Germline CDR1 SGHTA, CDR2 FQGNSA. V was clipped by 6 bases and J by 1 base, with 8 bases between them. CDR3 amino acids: CASRNTRTDTQYF. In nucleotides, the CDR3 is TGTGCCAGCAGAAACACCCGCACAGATACGCAGTATTTT.

The CDR3 here is CSAKAQRDYSYEQYF. In DNA, the CDR3 is TGCAGCGCTAAGGCCCAGCGGGACTACTCCTACGAGCAGTACTTC. This rearrangement joins TRBV29-1 to TRBJ2-7, with 7 bases matching TRBD2. The CDR3 is made up of 15 amino acids. Trimming cost V 7 bases and J 0 bases; bases outside gene matches: 12. Germline CDR1 is SQVTM and CDR2 is ANQGSEA.

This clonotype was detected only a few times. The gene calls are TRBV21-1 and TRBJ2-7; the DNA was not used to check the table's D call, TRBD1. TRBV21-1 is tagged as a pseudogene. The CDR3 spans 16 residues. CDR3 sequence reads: CASSKPRGQGTYEQYF. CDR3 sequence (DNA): TGTGCCAGCAGCAAACCAAGGGGACAGGGGACCTACGAGCAGTACTTC.

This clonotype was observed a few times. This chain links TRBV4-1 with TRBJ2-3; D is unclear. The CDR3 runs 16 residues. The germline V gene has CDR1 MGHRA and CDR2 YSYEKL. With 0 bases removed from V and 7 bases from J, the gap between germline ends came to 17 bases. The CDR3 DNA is TGCGCCAGCAGCCAAGAAAGAGCAAGTGTGGTGTATACGCAGTATTTT. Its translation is CASSQERASVVYTQYF.